This is a list of T cell receptor beta chains from one sample in a study of sequential checkpoint blockade in melanoma. The assay was immunoSEQ multiplex PCR, and TCRdb's table has in-frame clones only and misses some. The data show 25,000 to 30,000 clones, about three quarters seen once. Sequences were derived from CD8+ T cells sorted from blood (inferred from file names), sampled from a patient given nivolumab and ipilimumab in sequence. All receptors come from a human donor with melanoma. Both conserved end residues are part of each CDR3. The D gene is left open where the match is weak. Expanded clones are given a class, and other clones once, few, many or no size at all.

>TRBV19|-|-|TRBJ1-6
TGTGCCAGTAGTCAAACGGGACAACCCATAGGTTCACCCCTCCACTTT
CASSQTGQPIGSPLHF
>TRBV9|-|-|TRBJ2-3
TGTGCCAGCAGCGTAGGATTGCGGGGAAGCACAGATACGCAGTATTTT
CASSVGLRGSTDTQYF
>TRBV27|-|-|TRBJ1-2
TGTGCCAGCAGATTGGCGGCCCCGTTTGCCTATGGCTACACCTTC
CASRLAAPFAYGYTF
>TRBV27|-|TRBD2|TRBJ2-7
TGTGCCAGCAGTTCATTAGCGGGAGTGGCATACGAGCAGTACTTC
CASSSLAGVAYEQYF
>TRBV9|once|TRBD1|TRBJ1-6
TGTGCCAGCAGCGTAGGGGGACAGCGAGCACCCCTCCACTTT
CASSVGGQRAPLHF
>TRBV4-3|-|TRBD2|TRBJ2-1
TGCGCCAGCAGCCAAGATAGGGGACTAGCGGGTCCCGGGGAGCAGTTCTTC
CASSQDRGLAGPGEQFF
>TRBV29-1|-|-|TRBJ2-7
TGCAGCGTTGAAGAGGTAGGGCCGAGGGACGAGCAGTACTTC
CSVEEVGPRDEQYF
>TRBV6-6|once|-|TRBJ2-3
TGTGCCAGCAGTTTCCTAGCAACCGGCACAGATACGCAGTATTTT
CASSFLATGTDTQYF
>TRBV29-1|-|-|TRBJ2-2
TGCAGCGTTGTAGTCACCGGGGAGCTGTTTTTT
CSVVVTGELFF
>TRBV4-1|-|-|TRBJ1-5
TGCGCCAGCAGCCAAAATATCTTAAATCAGCCCCAGCATTTT
CASSQNILNQPQHF
>TRBV7-9|-|TRBD2|TRBJ2-3
TGTGCCAGCAGCTTTCCTCTATCACTAGCGGGAGACACAGATACGCAGTATTTT
CASSFPLSLAGDTDTQYF
>TRBV6-6|-|TRBD1|TRBJ2-7
TGTGCCAGCAGTTACTTCTCCAGGGGGAGCGGCGAGCAGTACTTC
CASSYFSRGSGEQYF
>TRBV4-3|-|TRBD1|TRBJ2-2
TGCGCCAGCAGCCAAGACGCACAGGGGGTTAACAACGGGGAGCTGTTTTTT
CASSQDAQGVNNGELFF
>TRBV6-6|medium-sized|TRBD1|TRBJ2-1
TGTGCCAGCAGCTACGCACCCGACAGGGAAAAGCAGTTCTTC
CASSYAPDREKQFF
>TRBV9|-|TRBD1|TRBJ2-5
TGTGCCAGCAGCGACTCGACAGGGGGGGAGACCCAGTACTTC
CASSDSTGGETQYF
>TRBV7-9|-|-|TRBJ1-1
TGTGCCAGCAGTAACCTCATAGGGGGGGGGACTGAAGCTTTCTTT
CASSNLIGGGTEAFF
>TRBV4-3|-|-|TRBJ2-7
TGCGCCAGCAGCCAAGCGAACACACCCGGACTCTACGAGCAGTACTTC
CASSQANTPGLYEQYF
>TRBV7-9|few|TRBD2|TRBJ2-7
TGTGCCAGCAGCCACGGGACTAGCGGGGAGCTCGAGCAGTACTTC
CASSHGTSGELEQYF
>TRBV21-1|-|-|TRBJ1-5
TGTGCCAGCAGCAGGTTCCGGGATTTTGCCCAGCATTTT
CASSRFRDFAQHF
>TRBV7-9|-|-|TRBJ2-6
TGTGCCAGCAGCTCACCGTTGGGGCAGGGGCCCTCTGGGGCCAACGTCCTGACTTTC
CASSSPLGQGPSGANVLTF
>TRBV4-3|-|-|TRBJ1-4
TGCGCCAGCAGCCAAGATGAGGCGACTAATGAAAAACTGTTTTTT
CASSQDEATNEKLFF
>TRBV6-5|-|-|TRBJ1-1
TGTGCCAGCAGTTACTCCACGGGGTACGGGGGTGAAGCTTTCTTT
CASSYSTGYGGEAFF
>TRBV6-5|-|-|TRBJ1-1
TGTGCCAGCAGTCCCCTCACGGACAGACTCACTGAAGCTTTCTTT
CASSPLTDRLTEAFF
>TRBV5-5|-|TRBD1|TRBJ1-4
TGTGCCAGCAGCTTGGGACAGGGAAATGAAAAACTGTTTTTT
CASSLGQGNEKLFF
>TRBV5-5|-|-|TRBJ2-7
TGTGCCAGCAGCTTGCAGGGAACCTACGAGCAGTACTTC
CASSLQGTYEQYF
>TRBV7-6|-|-|TRBJ2-7
TGTGCCAGCAGCTTGTCAGACAGCCCTCTCTACGAGCAGTACTTC
CASSLSDSPLYEQYF
>TRBV14|few|TRBD1|TRBJ2-2
TGTGCCAGCAGACCCGGGACAGGGATTACCGGGGAGCTGTTTTTT
CASRPGTGITGELFF
>TRBV4-1|-|-|TRBJ2-7
TGCGCCAGCAGCCCCCGGGACATAGCCTACGAGCAGTACTTC
CASSPRDIAYEQYF
>TRBV7-9|-|-|TRBJ1-1
TGTGCCAGCAGCAAAGGGGGTGGGGAAGCTTTCTTT
CASSKGGGEAFF
>TRBV25-1|-|-|TRBJ1-1
TGTGCCAGCAGTCCCCACGCGGGACTGCTGAACACTGAAGCTTTCTTT
CASSPHAGLLNTEAFF
>TRBV7-9|-|-|TRBJ2-7
TGTGCCAGCAGCGGAACAGAATACGAGCAGTACTTC
CASSGTEYEQYF
>TRBV9|-|TRBD1|TRBJ1-1
TGTGCCAGCAGCGCCAAAACAGGGGGCACTGAAGCTTTCTTT
CASSAKTGGTEAFF
>TRBV6-1|-|TRBD1|TRBJ1-1
TGCGCCAGCAGTGAATCAGGGGGAAGCGCTGAAGCTTTCTTT
CASSESGGSAEAFF
>TRBV19|once|-|TRBJ1-5
TGTGCCAGTAGTATTGGACAGATTAATCAGCCCCAGCATTTT
CASSIGQINQPQHF
>TRBV7-8|-|TRBD2|TRBJ2-1
TGTGCCAGCAGCTTCAAGCGGGGGGGCGGTAATGAGCAGTTCTTC
CASSFKRGGGNEQFF
>TRBV7-9|-|-|TRBJ1-1
TGTGCCAGCAGCTCCTCCAGCACTGAAGCTTTCTTT
CASSSSSTEAFF
>TRBV11-1|-|TRBD2|TRBJ2-7
TGTGCCAGCAGTCGGACTAGCGGAATGTACGAGCAGTACTTC
CASSRTSGMYEQYF